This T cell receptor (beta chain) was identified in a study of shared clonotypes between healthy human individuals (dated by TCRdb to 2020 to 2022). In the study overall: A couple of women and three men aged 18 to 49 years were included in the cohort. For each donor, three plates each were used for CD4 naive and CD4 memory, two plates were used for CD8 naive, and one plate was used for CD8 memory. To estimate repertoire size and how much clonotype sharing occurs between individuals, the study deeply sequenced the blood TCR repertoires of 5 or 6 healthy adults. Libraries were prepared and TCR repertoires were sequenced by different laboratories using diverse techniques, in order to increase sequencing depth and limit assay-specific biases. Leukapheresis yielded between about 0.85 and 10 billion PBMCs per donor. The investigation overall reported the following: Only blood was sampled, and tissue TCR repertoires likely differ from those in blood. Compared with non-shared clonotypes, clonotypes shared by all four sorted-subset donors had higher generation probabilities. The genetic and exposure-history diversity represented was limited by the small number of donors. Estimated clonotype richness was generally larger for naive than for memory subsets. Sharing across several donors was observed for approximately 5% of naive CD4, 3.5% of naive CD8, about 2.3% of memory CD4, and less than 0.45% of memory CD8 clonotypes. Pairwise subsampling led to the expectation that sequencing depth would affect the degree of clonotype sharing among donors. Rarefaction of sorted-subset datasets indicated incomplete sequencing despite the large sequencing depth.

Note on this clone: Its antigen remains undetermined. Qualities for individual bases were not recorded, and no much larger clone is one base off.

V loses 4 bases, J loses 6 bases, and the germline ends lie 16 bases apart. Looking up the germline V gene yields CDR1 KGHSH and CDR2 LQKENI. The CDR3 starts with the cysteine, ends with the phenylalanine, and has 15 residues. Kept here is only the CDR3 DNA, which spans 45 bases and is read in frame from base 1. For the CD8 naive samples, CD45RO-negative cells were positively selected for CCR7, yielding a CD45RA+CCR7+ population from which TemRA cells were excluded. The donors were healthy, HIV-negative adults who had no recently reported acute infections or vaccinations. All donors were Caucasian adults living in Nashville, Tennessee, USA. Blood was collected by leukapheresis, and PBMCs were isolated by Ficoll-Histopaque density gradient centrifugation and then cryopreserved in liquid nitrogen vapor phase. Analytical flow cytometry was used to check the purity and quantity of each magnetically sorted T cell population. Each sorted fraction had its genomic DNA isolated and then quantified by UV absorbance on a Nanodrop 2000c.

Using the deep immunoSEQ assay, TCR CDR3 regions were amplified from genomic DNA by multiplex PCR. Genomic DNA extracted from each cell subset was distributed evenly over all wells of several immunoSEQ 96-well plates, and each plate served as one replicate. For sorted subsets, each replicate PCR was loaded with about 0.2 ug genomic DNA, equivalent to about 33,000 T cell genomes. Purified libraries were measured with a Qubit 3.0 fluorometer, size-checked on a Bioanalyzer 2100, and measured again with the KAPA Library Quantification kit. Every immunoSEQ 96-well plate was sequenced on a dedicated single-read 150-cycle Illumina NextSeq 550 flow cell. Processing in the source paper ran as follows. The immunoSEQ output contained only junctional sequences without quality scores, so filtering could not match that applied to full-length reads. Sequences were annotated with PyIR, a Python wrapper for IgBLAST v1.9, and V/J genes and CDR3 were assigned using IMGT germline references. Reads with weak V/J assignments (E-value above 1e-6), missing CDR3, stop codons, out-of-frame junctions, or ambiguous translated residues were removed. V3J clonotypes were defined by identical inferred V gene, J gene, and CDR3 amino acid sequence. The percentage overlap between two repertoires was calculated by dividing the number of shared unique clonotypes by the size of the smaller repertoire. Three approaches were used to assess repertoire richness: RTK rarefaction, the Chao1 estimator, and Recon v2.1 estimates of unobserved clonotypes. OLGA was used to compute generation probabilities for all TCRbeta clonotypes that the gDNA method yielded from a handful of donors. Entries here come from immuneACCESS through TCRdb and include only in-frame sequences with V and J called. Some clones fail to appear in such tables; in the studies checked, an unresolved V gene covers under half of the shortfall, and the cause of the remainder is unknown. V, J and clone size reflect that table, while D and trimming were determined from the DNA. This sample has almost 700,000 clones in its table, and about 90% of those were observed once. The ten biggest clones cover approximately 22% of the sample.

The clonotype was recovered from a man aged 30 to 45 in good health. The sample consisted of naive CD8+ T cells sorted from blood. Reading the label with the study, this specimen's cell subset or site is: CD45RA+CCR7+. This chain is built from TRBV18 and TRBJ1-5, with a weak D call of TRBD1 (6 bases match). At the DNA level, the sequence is TGTGCCAGCTCACGAGCAGGGGAAGGGGGTCAGCCCCAGCATTTT. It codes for CASSRAGEGGQPQHF.